This T cell receptor (beta chain) was sequenced during a study of beta chain features in type 1 diabetes. Sequenced material consisted of expressed TCRB transcripts (all of the isolated RNA was reverse transcribed). The method was immunoSEQ multiplex PCR; TCRdb's version includes in-frame clones alone and lacks a portion of them. The sample lists 200,000 to 250,000 clones, 9.6% occurring once. This clone appeared a few times. The antigen is undetermined. CDR1 and CDR2 (germline): ENHRY, SYGVKD. This CDR3 region has 15 residues. Trimming removed 3 bases from V and 0 bases from J, with 8 bases in between. Findings of the study overall: It was not settled here whether HLA type affects TCRB rearrangement. Among all four CD4+ subsets, Type 1 diabetes patients had TCRB CDR3s that were moderately but significantly shorter.

Each of the CD4+ naive, central memory, regulatory and stem cell-like memory populations was sorted via CD45RO/CCR7/CD25/CD127/CD95/CD27. The specimen was naive CD4+ T cells from blood. The chain uses TRBV10-3 and TRBJ1-4; D remains unclear. The TCR originated in a young woman in good health. The CDR3 bases are TGTGCCATCAGTGATTCTAAATCAACTAATGAAAAACTGTTTTTT. Translated, it gives CAISDSKSTNEKLFF.